Listed below are T cell receptor beta chains from one sample, sequenced in a study of regulatory T cells in long-lasting Graves disease. TCRdb analysed the reads with MiXCR anew, one entry per CDR3 protein. The sample has about 630 distinct CDR3 sequences; 61% are singletons. The sequences come from peripheral blood mononuclear cells (PBMCs), collected with antithyroid drug treatment, in newly diagnosed or persistent Graves disease (not recorded which). The receptors derive from a female donor with Graves disease. The CDR3 runs from the conserved cysteine through the conserved F or W. D genes are given only for firm matches. Size is omitted from some rows. Given values are once, few, many or a class for expanded clones.

TGCGCCAGCAGCTTGACAGGGGGAAGCTCCTACGAGCAGTACTTC	CASSLTGGSSYEQYF	TRBD1	few	TRBV5-1	TRBJ2-7
TGTGCCAGCAGCCCGGGGGGCTCCTATAATTCACCCCTCCACTTT	CASSPGGSYNSPLHF	-	-	TRBV7-6	TRBJ1-6
TGCAGTGCTAGAGATTGGTCGGGGGGGCCCCACCTTCCAGATACGCAGTATTTT	CSARDWSGGPHLPDTQYF	TRBD2	-	TRBV20-1	TRBJ2-3
TGTGCCAGTAGTATAAAGGGGCTAGCCAACACTGAAGCTTTCTTT	CASSIKGLANTEAFF	-	few	TRBV19	TRBJ1-1
TGTGCCAGCAGTTTTGAACTAGTTTCTAATGAGCAGTTCTTC	CASSFELVSNEQFF	-	-	TRBV12-3/TRBV12-4	TRBJ2-1
TGTGCCAGCACCCCGACAGGGTTGAACACTGAAGCTTTCTTT	CASTPTGLNTEAFF	TRBD1	-	TRBV6-6	TRBJ1-1
TGCGCCAGCAGCCCCGGGAGTAGGAGCAATCAGCCCCAGCATTTT	CASSPGSRSNQPQHF	-	-	TRBV5-1	TRBJ1-5
TGTGTCAGCAGCCAACTAGGGTCCTCCTACAATGAGCAGTTCTTC	CVSSQLGSSYNEQFF	-	few	TRBV14	TRBJ2-1
TGTGCCAGCAGTGCGGGACACTTGAACACTGAAGCTTTCTTT	CASSAGHLNTEAFF	-	-	TRBV12-3/TRBV12-4	TRBJ1-1
TGTGCCAGCAGCTTATCGGGCAAGAACACTGAAGCTTTCTTT	CASSLSGKNTEAFF	-	-	TRBV12-3/TRBV12-4	TRBJ1-1
TGTGCCAGCAGCCCTAGCGGGGGGGCCAGTACGGCGCAGTATTTT	CASSPSGGASTAQYF	TRBD2	-	TRBV7-2	TRBJ2-3
TGTGCCAGCAGCCAAACATCAGGACCCAGCTATGGCTACACCTTC	CASSQTSGPSYGYTF	-	few	TRBV3-1	TRBJ1-2
TGCGCCAGCAGCTCCCTAGCGGGAGGGGTAGCCGGGGAGCTGTTTTTT	CASSSLAGGVAGELFF	TRBD2	few	TRBV5-1	TRBJ2-2
TGTGCCAGCTCACCACGGAACGAGGGGGCTGAAGCTTTCTTT	CASSPRNEGAEAFF	-	-	TRBV18	TRBJ1-1
TGTGCCTGGGGCAGGGGTGGCGAGACCCAGTACTTC	CAWGRGGETQYF	-	-	TRBV30	TRBJ2-5
TGTGCCAGCAGCTTAGCAGCGGGGGGGTACTACGAGCAGTACTTC	CASSLAAGGYYEQYF	TRBD2	few	TRBV7-9	TRBJ2-7
TGTGCCAGCAGTTTATTCCACGGGACAGGGGGCGATTGGGGTTTTCAGCCCCAGCATTTT	CASSLFHGTGGDWGFQPQHF	TRBD1	-	TRBV28	TRBJ1-5
TGTGCCAGCAGTCCCAGGGGGTCAGGGGCCAACGTCCTGACTTTC	CASSPRGSGANVLTF	TRBD1	few	TRBV27	TRBJ2-6
TGCAGCGTTTCCCTCAGGGGGCTAACCTACGAGCAGTACTTC	CSVSLRGLTYEQYF	TRBD1	few	TRBV29-1	TRBJ2-7
TGTGCCAGCAGCTCCGCCTACCAAAATCCCGAGCAGTTCTTC	CASSSAYQNPEQFF	-	-	TRBV11-1	TRBJ2-1
TGTGCCAGCAGCCATACAGGGGACGACTACGAGCAGTACTTC	CASSHTGDDYEQYF	TRBD1	-	TRBV13	TRBJ2-7
TGTGCCAGCGGCAATCAACAGGGACCCACTGAAGCTTTCTTT	CASGNQQGPTEAFF	-	-	TRBV7-8	TRBJ1-1
TGTGCCAGCAGTACCCTCCGGGAACTCGGCCAAGAGACCCAGTACTTC	CASSTLRELGQETQYF	-	-	TRBV6-1	TRBJ2-5
TGTGCCAGCAGCGGACCCGGGACAGGGACGAACACCGGGGAGCTGTTTTTT	CASSGPGTGTNTGELFF	TRBD1	-	TRBV7-8	TRBJ2-2
TGTGCCAGCAGTGAGATAGGGCACACTGAAGCTTTCTTT	CASSEIGHTEAFF	-	-	TRBV2	TRBJ1-1
TGTGCCAGCCGCCCGCTCCCGGGACAGGGGATGAACGAGCAGTACTTC	CASRPLPGQGMNEQYF	TRBD1	-	TRBV12-3/TRBV12-4	TRBJ2-7
TGTGCCAGCAGCCGGGACACCGGCTATGGCTACACCTTC	CASSRDTGYGYTF	-	-	TRBV11-2	TRBJ1-2
TGCAGTGGGATTTTCGGGCCCAATCAGCCCCAGCATTTT	CSGIFGPNQPQHF	-	few	TRBV20-1	TRBJ1-5
TGCGCCAGCAGCCACGGGACAGGGAAAACCTACGAGCAGTACTTC	CASSHGTGKTYEQYF	TRBD1	-	TRBV4-1	TRBJ2-7
TGTGCCAGCAGCCCCCAGAATTCACCCCTCCACTTT	CASSPQNSPLHF	-	-	TRBV3-1	TRBJ1-6
TGCGCCAGCAGCGACTACAGGGGGCGCGACACAGATACGCAGTATTTT	CASSDYRGRDTDTQYF	TRBD1	-	TRBV10-2	TRBJ2-3
TGTGCCAGCAGCTACCAGGAGGGCCTCGGTATTATTGAGCAGTTCTTC	CASSYQEGLGIIEQFF	-	-	TRBV11-2	TRBJ2-1